The entry below gives a single T cell receptor beta chain sequence along with its context. Its cognate antigen has yet to be identified. No much larger clone is present one base from it, and per-base qualities are unavailable. Each clonotype received, on average, approximately 9.9x coverage in deep resolution sequencing performed on a MiSeq, where the target depth lay between 1 in 1 million and 1 in 200,000 T cells. The immunoSEQ hsTCRB Kit was used to generate TCR beta libraries. Per the source publication's procedure: ImmunoSEQ Data Assistant and ImmunoSEQ Analyzer were used for data analysis, and V, D and J genes were assigned according to IMGT definitions. Clonality, which ranges from 0 to 1, was calculated by subtracting the normalized Shannon entropy of productive rearrangement frequencies from one. Only overrepresented clonotypes making up at least 0.05% of the repertoire of each patient were included in the public clonotype analysis. Thirteen age-matched healthy donor repertoires from immuneACCESS were used as controls for clonality. TCRdb carries this immuneACCESS record with in-frame sequences only. Its versions omit some clonotypes, under half of them owing to an unresolved V gene in the studies checked, with the rest unexplained. V and J calls and clone size are as listed in that table; D and trimming were resolved from the DNA. Within this sample are about 300,000 clones, with approximately 76% of them counted one time only. About 5.3% of the sample rests with the top ten.

V is shortened by 4 bases, J by 12 bases, and the region joining them spans 15 bases. From its cysteine to its phenylalanine, the CDR3 spans 12 amino acids. Of the read, only the CDR3 DNA is kept; its 36 bases are in frame from base 1. From the germline V gene, CDR1 is ENHRY and CDR2 is SYGVKD. The sample comes from a study of cytotoxic CD8 clonotypes in ibrutinib-treated CLL (dated by TCRdb to the early 2020s). As for the study more broadly: The cohort was composed of about a dozen relapsed/refractory and roughly 16 treatment-naive patients; IGHV unmutated status was identified in under 18 patients. Cryopreserved peripheral blood mononuclear cells were obtained before treatment, at response, and at either sustained remission or disease progression. On average, each sample had a few hundred thousand productive templates and more than 75,000 productive rearrangements. Partial responses were observed in roughly 24 patients and complete responses in 2; after a median follow-up of 68 months, remission was maintained in 15 or so patients and progression was observed in roughly twelve. Patients were still on ibrutinib when every remission and progressive disease sample was collected. The response samples were drawn at a median of roughly twelve months into treatment, with a range of roughly 6 to 36 months. Of the 70 to 90 people in the trial, some 28 had longitudinal samples available.

General findings and caveats noted by the study authors: Public clonotypes were rare and either shrank or stayed stable during treatment, and the rise in clonality at ibrutinib response reflected expansion of private clonotypes. Clonality rose at ibrutinib response, remained stable during sustained remission, and dropped back toward baseline at progression. Lymph node repertoires were not examined, and the timing of sampling was not matched between patients in sustained remission and those whose disease progressed. At baseline, clonality was higher than in age-matched healthy donors and showed a strong correlation with circulating CD8+ T-cell counts.

Interpreted using the paper, the time point label stands for: progressive disease on ibrutinib. Roughly 2.2 micrograms of genomic DNA were extracted from cryopreserved PBMCs for TCR beta library preparation. High-throughput TCR beta sequencing was performed on longitudinal blood samples from CLL patients receiving ibrutinib monotherapy. The patients took part in an open-label, single-center phase 2 trial of ibrutinib monotherapy. The chain is made from TRBV10-3 and TRBJ1-1; the D gene is not confidently resolved. The sample in question was PBMCs, obtained at disease progression, from a patient treated with ibrutinib. The receptor was isolated from a human donor with chronic lymphocytic leukemia. The CDR3 region has the sequence CAISGEAQGSFF. The nucleotides read TGTGCCATCAGTGGGGAGGCCCAAGGGTCTTTCTTT.